This TCR beta chain appears in the sequencing data of a study of early T cells in non-severe SARS-CoV-2 infection (dated by TCRdb to 2020 to 2023). General notes on the study: Bulk RNA from unsorted whole blood was used for TCR sequencing, so alpha and beta chains could not be paired. Overall study results and their limits: VDJdb matching was skewed toward anti-spike CD8 responses and likely underestimated virus-specific expansions by missing private and CD4 specificities.

Set within a cohort of healthcare workers in London, UK, this nested case-control study involved weekly PCR testing of nasopharyngeal swabs along with blood sampling. Between 23 and 31 March 2020, the week of the UK lockdown, healthcare workers were enrolled and then followed up weekly for as long as 16 weeks. This clonotype was counted ten times or more. What this receptor recognizes is not known. No per-base quality is available; no much larger clone lies one base away. The receptor library was made with 5' RACE. Sequenced on a NextSeq 500. Unique molecular identifiers were attached to individual cDNA molecules in the TCR library protocol so that sequencing error and PCR bias could be corrected. Sequencing covered both TCR alpha and beta chains, and within each sample the abundances of alpha and beta sequences were tightly co-correlated. The study's own analysis went as follows. Decombinator V4 was used to annotate TCR sequences for V gene, J gene and CDR3. TCRs were defined as expanded if a significant change between any two time points was detected under a Poisson model with p below 0.0001. TCR abundances were normalised to the total number of TCRs sequenced per sample and were expressed as counts per million. MAIT TCRs were defined by TRAV1-2 paired with TRAJ12, TRAJ20 or TRAJ33, and iNKT TCRs by TRAV10 paired with TRAJ18. VDJdb, accessed 1 November 2021, was searched for CMV, EBV and SARS-CoV-2 annotated TCRs, with TCRs annotated for multiple antigens excluded. The raw public reads went through TCRdb reprocessing: fastp at Q25, MiXCR clone calling, in-frame beta chains kept. Entries are consolidated by CDR3 protein sequence, retaining the most common genes and DNA. The V and J calls follow TCRdb's processing rather than the paper's. Here the sample has tens of thousands of distinct CDR3 sequences; 4.4% occur a single time. The ten top clones hold roughly 11% of the sample.

From the cysteine up to the valine, the CDR3 has a length of 13 residues. Here the CDR3 DNA is all that survives: 39 bases in frame from base 1. Looking up the germline V gene (reference sequence) yields CDR1 SEHNR and CDR2 FQNEAQ. Trimming at the junction amounts to 5 bases on V and 0 bases on J, and the germline ends lie 8 bases apart. The sample consisted of whole blood. The rearrangement combines TRBV7-9 with TRBJ2-7, with the D segment identity uncertain. This TCR derives from an adult who was a healthcare worker with PCR-confirmed SARS-CoV-2 infection or an uninfected control (not recorded which). This receptor carries the CDR3 CASSRQNSYEQYV. The nucleotide sequence is TGTGCCAGCAGCCGACAAAACTCCTACGAGCAGTACGTC.